The 5 T cell receptor beta chains reported below all come from one sample, sequenced in a study of beta chain features in type 1 diabetes. What was sequenced were expressed TCRB transcripts, since all of the isolated RNA had been reverse transcribed. Produced via immunoSEQ multiplex PCR; TCRdb's table is partial and in-frame only. This sample has fewer than 650,000 clones, with about 16% found just once. The sample taken for sequencing was naive CD4+ T cells from blood. The source is a man younger than 35 in good health.

The chain is built from TRBV11-2 and TRBJ1-6, with D possibly being TRBD1 (5 bases). Germline-derived CDR1 and CDR2 are SGHAT and FQNNGV. The CDR3 extends over 15 amino acids. V was pared by 8 bases and J by 5 bases, with 16 bases between. The CDR3 protein is CASRRWDADNSPLHF. In DNA, the CDR3 is TGTGCCAGCCGGCGGTGGGACGCCGATAATTCACCCCTCCACTTT.

This clone was seen only a few times. This chain links TRBV7-9 with TRBJ2-7; D is uncertain. The CDR3 is 12 residues long. Deletions cut 1 base from V and 11 bases from J, with 12 bases between. Per germline, CDR1 SEHNR and CDR2 FQNEAQ (reference sequence). The CDR3 DNA is TGTGCCAGCAGCTTAGGACCTGCTCAGGAGTACTTC. Translated, it gives CASSLGPAQEYF.

This clone has just a few counts. This chain connects TRBV7-9 to TRBJ2-7, with D tentatively TRBD1 or TRBD2 (5 bases each). V lost 1 base to trimming and J lost 0 bases, with 13 bases between them. Germline V gives CDR1 SEHNR, CDR2 FQNEAQ (reference sequence). The length of the CDR3 is 16 residues. The CDR3 loop is CASSLVGQGSSYEQYF. CDR3 in DNA: TGTGCCAGCAGCTTAGTCGGACAAGGGAGCTCCTACGAGCAGTACTTC.

This chain uses TRBV29-1 with TRBJ2-3; a weak D match, TRBD2 (5 bases). Germline V lookup: CDR1 SQVTM, CDR2 ANQGSEA. This CDR3 has 12 residues. V shed 5 bases and J shed 6 bases, with 12 bases lying between them. CDR3 DNA: TGCAGCGTTCAACACCAGCGGGATACGCAGTATTTT. It specifies CSVQHQRDTQYF.

This clone came up a few times. Other DNA variants within this sample encode the same CDR3. The chain is built from TRBV5-1 and TRBJ1-4; 8 bases map to TRBD1. CDR3 length: 15 amino acids. V dropped 0 bases and J dropped 5; count of bases not matched to a gene: 3. Germline V gene data show CDR1 as SGHRS and CDR2 as YFSETQ. CDR3 coding DNA: TGCGCCAGCAGCTTGGGGACAGGGTCGAATGAAAAACTGTTTTTT. Translation gives CASSLGTGSNEKLFF.